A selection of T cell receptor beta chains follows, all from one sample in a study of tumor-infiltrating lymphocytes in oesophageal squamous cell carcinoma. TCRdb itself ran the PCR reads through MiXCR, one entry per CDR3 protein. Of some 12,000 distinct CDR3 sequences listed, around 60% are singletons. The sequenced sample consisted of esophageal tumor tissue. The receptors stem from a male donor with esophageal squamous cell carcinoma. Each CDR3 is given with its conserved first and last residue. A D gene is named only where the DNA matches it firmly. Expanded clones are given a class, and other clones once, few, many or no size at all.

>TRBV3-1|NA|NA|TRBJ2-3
TGTGCCAGCAGCCAAGCTTCGGGGGCCTTCTATAGCACAGATACGCAGTATTTT
CASSQASGAFYSTDTQYF
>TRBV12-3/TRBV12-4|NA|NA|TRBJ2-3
TGTGCCAGCAGTTTAGTGATTGGGGGCACAGATACGCAGTATTTT
CASSLVIGGTDTQYF
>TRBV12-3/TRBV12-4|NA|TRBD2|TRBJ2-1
TGTGCCAGCAGTTTATCGAGCGGGGGGTACGATGAGCAGTTCTTC
CASSLSSGGYDEQFF
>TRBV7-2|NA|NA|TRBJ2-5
TGTGCCAGCAGCATGGGGGGCCCAGAGACCCAGTACTTC
CASSMGGPETQYF
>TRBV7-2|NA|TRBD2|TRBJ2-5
TGTGCCAGCAGCGCCCAAGGCGGGGGGGAGACCCAGTACTTC
CASSAQGGGETQYF
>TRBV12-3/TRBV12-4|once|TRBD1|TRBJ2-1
TGTGCCAGCAGTCCCAGACAGGGGGATAATTCACCCCTCCACTTC
CASSPRQGDNSPLHF
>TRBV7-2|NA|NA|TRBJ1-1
TGTGCCAGCAGGATGACTAGCGGTGAGGCAGATACGCAGGATTTT
CASRMTSGEADTQDF
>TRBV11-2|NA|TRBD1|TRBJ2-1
TGTGCCAGCAGTCGCGACAGGGTAGGCGAGCAGTTCTTC
CASSRDRVGEQFF
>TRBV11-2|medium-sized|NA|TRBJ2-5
TGTGCCAGCAGCTCTAAAGAGACCCAGTACTTC
CASSSKETQYF
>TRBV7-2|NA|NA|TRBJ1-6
TGTGCCAGCAGGCCCGGCAGGGGCCTTTCCTACGAGCAGTACTTT
CASRPGRGLSYEQYF
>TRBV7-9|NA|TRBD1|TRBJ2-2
TGTGCCAGCAGATACGGACAGGGGTACACCGGGGAGCTGTTTTTT
CASRYGQGYTGELFF
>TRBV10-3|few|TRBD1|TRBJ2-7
TGTGCCATCAGTTCATCCGGGACAGGGGGTTCCTACGAGCAGTACTTC
CAISSSGTGGSYEQYF
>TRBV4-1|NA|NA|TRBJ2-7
TGCGCCAGCAGCCAGGAAACCTCCTCCGGGACCTCCGGGAATAAGTACTTC
CASSQETSSGTSGNKYF
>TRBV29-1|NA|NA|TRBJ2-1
TGCAGCGTTGAAGGGGACACCCGAAAATCCTACAATGAGCAGTTCTTC
CSVEGDTRKSYNEQFF
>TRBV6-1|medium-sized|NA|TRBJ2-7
TGTGCCAGCAGTGAAGCGCTAGGACCCCACGAGCAGTACTTC
CASSEALGPHEQYF
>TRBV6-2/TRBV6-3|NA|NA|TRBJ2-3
TGTGCCAGCAACAGAGACTCCACAGATACGCAGTATTTT
CASNRDSTDTQYF
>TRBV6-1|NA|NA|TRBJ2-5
NA
CASSSSRGAGETQYF
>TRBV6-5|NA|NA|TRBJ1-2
TGTGCCAGCAGTTACAGTCAGTCGTCCTATAGCTACACCTTC
CASSYSQSSYSYTF
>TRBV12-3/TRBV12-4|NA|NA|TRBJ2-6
TGTGCCAGCAGCCTAGGACGGTGGGGCTACGAGCAGTACTTT
CASSLGRWGYEQYF
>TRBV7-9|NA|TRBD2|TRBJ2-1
TGTGCCAGCAGCTTTCCTAGCGGACCGCGTGAGCAGTTCTTC
CASSFPSGPREQFF
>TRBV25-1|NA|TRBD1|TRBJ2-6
TGTGCCAGCAGCAAGACAGGGGGCGGGGCCAACGTCCTGACTTTC
CASSKTGGGANVLTF
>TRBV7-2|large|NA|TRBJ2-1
TGTGCCAGCAGCTTAGGGCTGTCCTACAATGAGCAGTTCTTC
CASSLGLSYNEQFF
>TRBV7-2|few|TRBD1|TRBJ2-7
TGTGCCAGCAGCCAACTCGGACAGGGCTACGAGCAGTACTTC
CASSQLGQGYEQYF
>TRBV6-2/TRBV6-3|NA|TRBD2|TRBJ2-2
TGTGCCAGCATAGGACTAGCGGGGGGCACCGGGGAGCTGTTTTTT
CASIGLAGGTGELFF
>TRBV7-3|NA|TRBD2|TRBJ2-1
TGTGCCAGCAGGACTAGCGGGGGATCCTACAATGAGCAGTTCTTC
CASRTSGGSYNEQFF
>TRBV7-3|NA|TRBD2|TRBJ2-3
TGTGCCAGCAGCCCAATAGCGGGGTGGGCAGATACGCAGTATTTT
CASSPIAGWADTQYF